Sequencing of this T cell receptor (beta chain) was carried out in a study of T cells in lung cancer brain metastases (dated by TCRdb to 2016 to 2018). Broadly, across the study: Of the 20 patients, seventeen had a history of tobacco use, with a median of approximately 40 pack-years. About 90% of the roughly 20 patients received no interval therapy between primary and metastasis resection. The primary and brain metastasis specimens were acquired a median of roughly 350 days apart. TCR beta CDR3 repertoires were compared between fully resected primary non-small cell lung cancers and paired brain metastases. The cohort included 20 patients who provided 40 or so specimens, with each patient contributing one primary lung lesion and one brain metastasis. Of the patients, approximately twelve were female and roughly nine were male, and their median age at first diagnosis was 57.5 years. DNA integrity number averaged about 3.8 in both primary and metastatic specimens, with no significant difference between sites. Here is what the overall study found, with its caveats: Most clones were found to be lesion-specific, and limited overlap was observed between paired lesions (mean Morisita index about 0.24). The study could not control for the effects of preoperative corticosteroids on T cell infiltration in brain metastases. Compared with their paired primaries, brain metastases had significantly fewer unique productive clones (median roughly 1,400 versus 4,700). The ten most abundant clones made up a significantly larger repertoire fraction in brain metastases than primaries, suggesting clonal expansion. DNA fragmentation in the FFPE samples may have prevented recovery of the complete infiltrating T cell repertoire.

Note on this clone: It lacks a known antigen. Compared with germline, one end of the junction differs, possibly owing to a read error.

Patients had resection either for delayed recurrence of a solitary brain metastasis or for synchronous oligometastatic disease. To avoid including cancers other than NSCLC, any patient with a history of multiple malignancies was excluded. Tumor areas were macrodissected from a few deparaffinized 8 to 10 um unstained sections guided by marked H&E slides. Every specimen was formalin-fixed and paraffin-embedded (FFPE). The AllPrep DNA/RNA FFPE Kit was used for extraction of genomic DNA. Each sample received between about 2 and 5.5 ug of genomic DNA as input, and paired samples received equal DNA input. TCR beta libraries were constructed in two PCR steps with the immunoSEQ hsTCRbeta Kit, which uses multiplexed V and J gene primers. Pooled libraries with positive and negative controls were sequenced on an Illumina MiSeq using a 100-cycle paired-end protocol. From the authors' description of their analysis: The immunoSEQ vendor processed the raw data into normalized, annotated TCR beta repertoire reports. Richness was defined as unique clones by nucleotide sequence, and total richness was extrapolated with the iChao1 and Efron-Thisted estimators. Paired lesions were characterized and compared using Pielou's evenness, Simpson's index, top-ten clone proportional abundance, and the Morisita overlap index. Sourced from immuneACCESS, this table was stored by TCRdb with only in-frame sequences that have V and J called. A share of the clones is absent; for the studies checked, an unresolved V gene accounts for under half, and the remainder has no known explanation. D and trimming were read from the DNA, whereas the V and J calls and clone size are those reported in that table. The sample has approximately 4,400 clones on record, around nine tenths of them singletons. The ten largest account for less than 7.5% of the sample.

Via the germline V gene, CDR1 is SQVTM and CDR2 ANQGSEA. Spanning cysteine to phenylalanine, the CDR3 consists of 15 amino acids. The read is trimmed to its CDR3 DNA, 45 bases read in frame from base 1. The TCR was taken from a woman in her forties or fifties with non-small cell lung cancer. Sequencing was carried out using tumor tissue from the primary lung tumor. The cell subset or site tag for this specimen amounts to: primary lung cancer lesion. The sequence is built from TRBV29-1 and TRBJ2-5; 12 nucleotides in the junction match TRBD2. The DNA sequence reads TGCGGCGTAGTAACTAGCGGGAGGCGGAGAGAGACCCAGTACTTC. This gives the protein CGVVTSGRRRETQYF.